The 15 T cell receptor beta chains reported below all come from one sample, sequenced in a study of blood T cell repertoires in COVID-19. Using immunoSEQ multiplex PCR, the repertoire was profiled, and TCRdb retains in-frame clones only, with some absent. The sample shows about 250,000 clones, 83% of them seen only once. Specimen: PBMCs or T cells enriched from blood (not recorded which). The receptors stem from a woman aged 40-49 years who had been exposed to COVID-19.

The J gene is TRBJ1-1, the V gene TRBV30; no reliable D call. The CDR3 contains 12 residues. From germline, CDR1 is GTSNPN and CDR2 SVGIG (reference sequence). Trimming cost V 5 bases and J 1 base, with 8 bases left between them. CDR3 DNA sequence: TGTGCCTGGTCCCCCGGGAACACTGAAGCTTTCTTT. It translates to CAWSPGNTEAFF.

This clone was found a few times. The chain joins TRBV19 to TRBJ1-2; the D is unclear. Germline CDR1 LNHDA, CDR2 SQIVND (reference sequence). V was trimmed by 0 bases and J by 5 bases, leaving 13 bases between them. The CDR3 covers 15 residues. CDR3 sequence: CASSIEMRLSYGYTF. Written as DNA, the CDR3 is TGTGCCAGTAGTATAGAAATGAGGCTGTCTTATGGCTACACCTTC.

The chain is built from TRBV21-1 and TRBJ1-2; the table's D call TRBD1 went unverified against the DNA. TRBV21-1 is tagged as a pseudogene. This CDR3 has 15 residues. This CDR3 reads CASSKVGGGGYGYTF. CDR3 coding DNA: TGTGCCAGCAGCAAAGTTGGAGGGGGCGGCTATGGCTACACCTTC.

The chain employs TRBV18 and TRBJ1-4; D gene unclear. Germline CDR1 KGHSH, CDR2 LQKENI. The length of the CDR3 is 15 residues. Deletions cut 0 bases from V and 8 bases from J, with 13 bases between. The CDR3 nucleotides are TGTGCCAGCTCACCACCCGGGAGCGGGGAAGAAAAACTGTTTTTT. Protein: CASSPPGSGEEKLFF.

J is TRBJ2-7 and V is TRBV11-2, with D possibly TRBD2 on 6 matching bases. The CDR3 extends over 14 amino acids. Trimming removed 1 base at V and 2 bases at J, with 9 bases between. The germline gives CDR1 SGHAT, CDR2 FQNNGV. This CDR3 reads CASSLVAGTYEQYF. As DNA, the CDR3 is TGTGCCAGCAGCTTAGTCGCGGGGACCTACGAGCAGTACTTC.

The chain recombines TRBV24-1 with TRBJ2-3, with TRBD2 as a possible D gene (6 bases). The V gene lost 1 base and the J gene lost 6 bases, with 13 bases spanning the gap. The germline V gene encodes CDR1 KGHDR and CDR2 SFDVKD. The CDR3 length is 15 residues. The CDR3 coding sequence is TGTGCCACCAGTGATTTAGGACGGGGACTGGATACGCAGTATTTT. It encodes CATSDLGRGLDTQYF.

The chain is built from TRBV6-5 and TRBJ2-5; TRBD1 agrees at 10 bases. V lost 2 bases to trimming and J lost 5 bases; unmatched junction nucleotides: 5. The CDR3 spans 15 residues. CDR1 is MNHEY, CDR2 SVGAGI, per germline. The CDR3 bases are TGTGCCAGCAGTTACGGGGACAGGGGATCGGAGACCCAGTACTTC. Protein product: CASSYGDRGSETQYF.

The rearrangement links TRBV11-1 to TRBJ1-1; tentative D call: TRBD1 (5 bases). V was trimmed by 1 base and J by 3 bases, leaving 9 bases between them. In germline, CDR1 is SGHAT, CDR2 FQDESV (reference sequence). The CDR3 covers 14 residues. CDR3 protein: CASSLETAHTEAFF. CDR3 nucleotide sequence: TGTGCCAGCAGCTTAGAGACAGCTCACACTGAAGCTTTCTTT.

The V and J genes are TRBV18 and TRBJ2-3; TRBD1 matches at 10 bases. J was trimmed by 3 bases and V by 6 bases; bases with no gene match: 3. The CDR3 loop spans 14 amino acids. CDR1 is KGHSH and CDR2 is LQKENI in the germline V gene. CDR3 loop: CASSTGGRTDTQYF. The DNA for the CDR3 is TGTGCCAGCTCGACAGGGGGCCGGACAGATACGCAGTATTTT.

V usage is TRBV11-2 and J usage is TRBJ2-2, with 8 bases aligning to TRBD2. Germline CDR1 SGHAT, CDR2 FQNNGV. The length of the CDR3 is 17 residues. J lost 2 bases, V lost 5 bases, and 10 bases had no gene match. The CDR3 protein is CASSLLAGGFNTGELFF. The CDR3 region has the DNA TGTGCCAGCAGCCTTTTGGCGGGGGGCTTTAACACCGGGGAGCTGTTTTTT.

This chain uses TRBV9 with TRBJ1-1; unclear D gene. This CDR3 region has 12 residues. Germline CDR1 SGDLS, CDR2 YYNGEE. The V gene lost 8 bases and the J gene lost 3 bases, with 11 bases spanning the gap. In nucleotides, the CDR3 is TGTGCCAGTAGTCCAGGATACACTGAAGCTTTCTTT. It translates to CASSPGYTEAFF.

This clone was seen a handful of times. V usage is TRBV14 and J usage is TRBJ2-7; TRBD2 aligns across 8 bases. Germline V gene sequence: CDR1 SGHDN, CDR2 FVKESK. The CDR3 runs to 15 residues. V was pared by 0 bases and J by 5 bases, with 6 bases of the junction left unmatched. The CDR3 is CASSQDIGGAHEQYF. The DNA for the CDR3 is TGTGCCAGCAGCCAAGATATCGGGGGGGCCCACGAGCAGTACTTC.

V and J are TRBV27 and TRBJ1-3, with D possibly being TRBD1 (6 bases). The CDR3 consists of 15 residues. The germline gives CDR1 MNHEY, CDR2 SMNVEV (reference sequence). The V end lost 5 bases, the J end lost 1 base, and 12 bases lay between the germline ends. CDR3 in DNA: TGTGCCAGCAGTCCGGGGACATCTTCTGGAAACACCATATATTTT. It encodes CASSPGTSSGNTIYF.

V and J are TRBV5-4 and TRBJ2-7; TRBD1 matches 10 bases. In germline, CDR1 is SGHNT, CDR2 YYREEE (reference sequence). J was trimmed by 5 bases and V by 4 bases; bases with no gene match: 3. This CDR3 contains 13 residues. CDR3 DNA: TGTGCCAGCAGCGTGACAGGGGGCCACGAGCAGTACTTC. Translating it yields CASSVTGGHEQYF.

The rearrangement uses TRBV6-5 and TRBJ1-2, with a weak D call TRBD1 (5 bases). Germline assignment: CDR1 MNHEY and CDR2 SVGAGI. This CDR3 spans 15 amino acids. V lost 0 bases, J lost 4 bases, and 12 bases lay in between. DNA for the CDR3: TGTGCCAGCAGTTACTCGAGTAGTACAGGCTATGGCTACACCTTC. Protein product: CASSYSSSTGYGYTF.